This T cell receptor beta chain was profiled in a study of T-cell memory formation after mild COVID-19. Study background: The two donors had largely donor-specific TCR clusters.

Trimming pared 1 base from V and 4 bases from J, leaving 10 bases between. The CDR3 extends over 14 amino acids. It was 5'RACE with constant-segment primers that produced the TCR alpha and TCR beta cDNA libraries, which carried sample barcodes and UMIs. A single record per CDR3 protein comes from TCRdb applying MiXCR to the 5' RACE reads. In the table there are approximately 7,400 distinct CDR3 sequences, under 40% of which are singletons. Study-level points and caveats: Within pre-infection memory, some responding clones were found, suggesting cross-reactive memory joined.

This clonotype was recorded at least ten times. The target antigen is unknown. Sequencing was performed on PBMCs or a T cell subset sorted from them (not recorded which). The sequence derives from an adult woman who had mild COVID-19 (a few samples of this study predate the infection). Cell type and time point are not known. This chain joins TRBV12-3 or TRBV12-4 and TRBJ1-1; tentative D call: TRBD1 (5 bases). Written as DNA, the CDR3 is TGTGCCAGCAGTTTAGACAGGAGGGGCACTGAAGCTTTCTTT. It specifies CASSLDRRGTEAFF.